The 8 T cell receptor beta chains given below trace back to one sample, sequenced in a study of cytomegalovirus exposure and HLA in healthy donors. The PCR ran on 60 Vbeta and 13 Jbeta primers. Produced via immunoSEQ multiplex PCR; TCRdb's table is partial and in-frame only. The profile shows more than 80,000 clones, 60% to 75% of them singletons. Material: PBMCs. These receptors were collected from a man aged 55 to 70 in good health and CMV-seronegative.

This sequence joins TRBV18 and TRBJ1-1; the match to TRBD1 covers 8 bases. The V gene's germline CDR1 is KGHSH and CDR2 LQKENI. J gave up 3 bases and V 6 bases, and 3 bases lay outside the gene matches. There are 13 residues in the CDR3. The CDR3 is CASSQGADTEAFF. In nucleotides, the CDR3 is TGTGCCAGCTCGCAGGGGGCTGACACTGAAGCTTTCTTT.

The CDR3 DNA is TGTGCCAGCAGCATAGACACCTATGGCTACACCTTC. Amino acid sequence: CASSIDTYGYTF. The chain joins TRBV7-8 to TRBJ1-2, with D unclear. Germline V lookup: CDR1 SGHVS, CDR2 FQNEAQ. V dropped 5 bases and J dropped 4 bases, with 8 bases sitting between them. The CDR3 extends over 12 amino acids.

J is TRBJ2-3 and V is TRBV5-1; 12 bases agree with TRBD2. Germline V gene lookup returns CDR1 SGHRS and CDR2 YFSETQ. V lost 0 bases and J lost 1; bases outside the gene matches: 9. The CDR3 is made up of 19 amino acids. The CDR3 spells CASSLALRTSGAGTDTQYF. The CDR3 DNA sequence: TGCGCCAGCAGCTTGGCCCTCCGGACTAGCGGGGCTGGCACAGATACGCAGTATTTT.

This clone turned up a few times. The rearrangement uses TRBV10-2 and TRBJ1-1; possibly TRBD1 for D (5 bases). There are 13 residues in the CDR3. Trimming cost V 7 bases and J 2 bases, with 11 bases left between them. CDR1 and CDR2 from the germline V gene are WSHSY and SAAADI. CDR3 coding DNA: TGCGCCAGCACCCCGGACATTAACACTGAAGCTTTCTTT. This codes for CASTPDINTEAFF.

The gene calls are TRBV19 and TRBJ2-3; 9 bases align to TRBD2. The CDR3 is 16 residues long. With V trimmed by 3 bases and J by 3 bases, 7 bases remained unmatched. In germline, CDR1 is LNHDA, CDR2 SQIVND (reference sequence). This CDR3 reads CASSIWREGRTDTQYF. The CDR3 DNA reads TGTGCCAGTAGTATCTGGCGGGAGGGTAGGACAGATACGCAGTATTTT.

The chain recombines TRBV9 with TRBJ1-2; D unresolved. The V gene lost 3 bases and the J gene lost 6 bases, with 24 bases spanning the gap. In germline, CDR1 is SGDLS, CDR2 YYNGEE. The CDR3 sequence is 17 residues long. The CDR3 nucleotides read TGTGCCAGCAGCGCTAGGAGTCTGAATTCTGTTTTGGATGGCTACACCTTC. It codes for CASSARSLNSVLDGYTF.

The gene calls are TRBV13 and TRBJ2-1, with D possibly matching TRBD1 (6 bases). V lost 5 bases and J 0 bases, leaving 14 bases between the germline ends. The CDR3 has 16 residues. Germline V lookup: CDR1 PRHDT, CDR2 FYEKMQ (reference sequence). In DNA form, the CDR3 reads TGTGCCAGCAGCACGCGGACAGAAATCTCCTACAATGAGCAGTTCTTC. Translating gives CASSTRTEISYNEQFF.

DNA of the CDR3: TGTGCCATCAGTGGACAGGGCGGATTAGAAAAACTGTTTTTT. It is translated as CAISGQGGLEKLFF. The genes are TRBV10-3 and TRBJ1-4, with TRBD1 matching 7 bases. V shed 4 bases and J 8 bases; nucleotides not matched to a gene: 7. The CDR3 covers 14 residues. From germline, CDR1 is ENHRY and CDR2 SYGVKD.